This T cell receptor (beta chain) was observed in a study of response to subunit inactivated influenza vaccine. Study findings and constraints: The authors offered the suggestion that each seasonal influenza vaccination recruits few new T cells.

Germline assignment: CDR1 SEHNR and CDR2 FQNEAQ (reference sequence). The CDR3 has 14 residues. Unmatched junction bases numbered 3, after V lost 5 bases and J lost 0 bases. Only a few counts were recorded for this clonotype. What it binds is not known. TCRdb re-derived calls from the RT-PCR reads in MiXCR, one entry per CDR3 protein. In the table there are 530,000 or so distinct CDR3 sequences, less than 30% of which are singletons. The V and J genes are TRBV7-9 and TRBJ1-2; 7 nucleotides agree with TRBD1. The sample was CD4+ T cells sorted from PBMCs, taken 4 to 6 days after vaccination. The source is a man aged 45-65 years who received an inactivated influenza vaccine. In DNA form, the CDR3 reads TGTGCCAGCAGCCAAGGGACAGCTAACTATGGCTACACCTTC. This codes for CASSQGTANYGYTF.